The 25 T cell receptor beta chains presented below share a single source sample, sequenced in a study of radiotherapy plus CTLA-4 blockade in lung cancer. Method: immunoSEQ multiplex PCR; TCRdb's copy keeps in-frame clones and lacks some. The sample comprises 35,000 to 45,000 clones, just under 75% of which are singletons, and around 9.9% rests with the top ten. The input for sequencing was peripheral blood, taken from a patient treated with radiotherapy plus ipilimumab. These receptors all stem from a human donor with non-small cell lung cancer who had stable disease on radiotherapy plus ipilimumab.

J is TRBJ2-2 and V is TRBV7-2; D may be TRBD1 (5 bases). CDR3 length equals 16 residues. Deletions cut 7 bases from V and 4 bases from J, with 19 bases between. Germline assignment: CDR1 SGHTA and CDR2 FQGNSA. This CDR3 reads CASTITPRQFTGELFF. DNA for the CDR3: TGTGCCAGCACCATAACCCCTAGACAGTTCACCGGGGAGCTGTTTTTT.

The chain uses TRBV29-1 and TRBJ2-1, with TRBD2 as a possible D gene (6 bases). Germline CDR1 reads SQVTM; CDR2 reads ANQGSEA. The CDR3 is 14 amino acids. V lost 8 bases and J 6 bases, leaving 20 bases between the germline ends. The CDR3 is CSLATRGGTNEQFF. Here the CDR3 DNA reads TGCAGCCTCGCCACTCGGGGAGGAACCAATGAGCAGTTCTTC.

J is TRBJ1-1 and V is TRBV29-1; D unclear. Germline V CDR1 and CDR2: SQVTM, ANQGSEA. This CDR3 comprises 12 residues. V gave up 3 bases and J gave up 1 base, with 6 bases separating them. CDR3 DNA sequence: TGCAGCGTTGAGGCGGAGAACACTGAAGCTTTCTTT. Translating it yields CSVEAENTEAFF.

The V and J genes are TRBV12-5 and TRBJ1-5; D ambiguous. V was cut by 6 bases and J by 0 bases, with 24 bases left in between. The CDR3 runs 19 residues. Germline-derived CDR1 and CDR2 are LGHNT and FRNRAP. The CDR3 sequence is CASGWSDDGKTYSNQPQHF. The CDR3 nucleotides read TGTGCTAGTGGCTGGAGCGACGATGGCAAAACCTATAGCAATCAGCCCCAGCATTTT.

The rearrangement uses TRBV6-5 and TRBJ2-5, with D possibly matching TRBD1 (5 bases). Between the trimmed V and J ends, which lost 5 bases and 9 bases, there was a span of 19 bases. Germline-derived CDR1 and CDR2 are MNHEY and SVGAGI. CDR3 length: 14 residues. CDR3 residues: CASSQGPARLAQYF. In DNA form, the CDR3 reads TGTGCCAGCAGTCAGGGCCCCGCGAGGTTAGCCCAGTACTTC.

The CDR3 nucleotides are TGTGCCAGCAGTGAAGATCTGGCCTCCTCCTATGGCTACACCTTC. It encodes CASSEDLASSYGYTF. The chain combines TRBV2 with TRBJ1-2; D is unresolved. Trimming took 1 base from V and 4 from J, leaving 13 bases between them. CDR1 is SNHLY and CDR2 is FYNNEI in the germline V gene. This CDR3 is 15 amino acids long.

The rearrangement links TRBV5-4 to TRBJ1-6; 8 positions agree with TRBD1. The V gene's germline CDR1 is SGHNT and CDR2 YYREEE (reference sequence). The CDR3 spans 16 residues. Trimming took 4 bases from V and 0 from J; bases not matched to a gene: 3. In nucleotides, the CDR3 is TGTGCCAGCAGCCAAGGACAGGGCTCCTATAATTCACCCCTCCACTTT. It is translated as CASSQGQGSYNSPLHF.

The genes are TRBV13 and TRBJ1-4; unclear D gene. Germline V gene sequence: CDR1 PRHDT, CDR2 FYEKMQ (reference sequence). This CDR3 comprises 14 residues. V lost 6 bases and J 5 bases, leaving 13 bases between the germline ends. CDR3 DNA: TGTGCCAGCAGGTTGGAGGGAGGGAATGAAAAACTGTTTTTT. Amino acid sequence: CASRLEGGNEKLFF. The variable domain in full, completed from reference TRBV13 and TRBJ1-4, reads AAGVIQSPRHLIKEKRETATLKCYPIPRHDTVYWYQQGPGQDPQFLISFYEKMQSDKGSIPDRFSAQQFSDYHSELNMSSLELGDSALYFCASRLEGGNEKLFFGSGTQLSVL.

CDR3 nucleotides: TGTGCCACCAGCAGAACCCAGGGAAGCTCCTACAATGAGCAGTTCTTC. Translation gives CATSRTQGSSYNEQFF. The chain links TRBV15 to TRBJ2-1; weak D call: TRBD1 (5 bases). The germline CDR1 and CDR2 sequences are LNHNV and YYDKDF (reference sequence). Trimming shortened V by 2 bases and J by 0 bases, and 11 bases separated the two germline ends. The CDR3 sequence is 16 residues long.

This chain links TRBV30 with TRBJ1-2; 12 nucleotides line up with TRBD1. CDR1 is GTSNPN and CDR2 is SVGIG in the germline V gene (reference sequence). Losses at the gene ends were 0 bases for V and 4 bases for J; bases not matched to a gene: 6. This CDR3 has 16 amino acids. CDR3 sequence reads: CAWSVQGQGALYGYTF. The CDR3 DNA reads TGTGCCTGGAGTGTACAGGGACAGGGGGCACTCTATGGCTACACCTTC.

J is TRBJ1-1 and V is TRBV7-7, with D possibly matching TRBD1 (6 bases). The CDR3 is made up of 14 amino acids. V lost 5 bases and J lost 4, with 14 bases in between. Germline V gives CDR1 SSHAT, CDR2 FNYEAQ (reference sequence). Here the CDR3 reads CASSQGRGATEAFF. DNA of the CDR3: TGTGCCAGCAGCCAGGGGAGGGGGGCCACTGAAGCTTTCTTT.

The CDR3 coding sequence is TGTGCCACCAGCAGAGTGCGGGGGGGCACAGATACGCAGTATTTT. Translation gives CATSRVRGGTDTQYF. The chain is built from TRBV15 and TRBJ2-3; 8 bases fit TRBD2. CDR1 is LNHNV, CDR2 YYDKDF, per germline (reference sequence). CDR3 length equals 15 residues. V trimming: 1 base; J trimming: 1 base; junction bases outside the gene matches: 1.

V usage is TRBV10-3 and J usage is TRBJ2-2; 12 bases agree with TRBD2. Trimming took 6 bases from V and 5 from J; bases not matched to a gene: 4. Germline V gene data show CDR1 as ENHRY and CDR2 as SYGVKD. The CDR3 loop spans 15 amino acids. The CDR3 sequence: CAISGLAGFTGELFF. Here the CDR3 DNA reads TGTGCCATCAGCGGACTAGCGGGATTTACCGGGGAGCTGTTTTTT.

This clone showed up just a few times. The rearrangement joins TRBV30 to TRBJ1-1, with D perhaps matching TRBD1 (5 bases). V was trimmed by 1 base and J by 2 bases, leaving 11 bases between them. Germline CDR1 and CDR2: GTSNPN and SVGIG (reference sequence). The CDR3 length is 14 residues. The CDR3: CAWSGWGRNTEAFF. The DNA of the CDR3 is TGTGCCTGGAGTGGATGGGGCCGTAACACTGAAGCTTTCTTT.

The V gene is TRBV6-1, the J gene TRBJ2-7, with unresolved D. This CDR3 comprises 13 residues. V was trimmed by 8 bases and J by 7 bases, leaving 18 bases between them. The V gene's germline CDR1 is MNHNS and CDR2 SASEGT. CDR3 loop: CASAGSWVGEQYF. The CDR3 coding sequence is TGTGCCAGCGCCGGGTCCTGGGTCGGGGAGCAGTACTTC.

The chain employs TRBV7-9 and TRBJ2-2, with a tentative D call TRBD1 (6 bases). This CDR3 has 14 residues. The V and J ends lost 5 bases and 2 bases respectively, with 9 bases between them. Germline values: CDR1 SEHNR, CDR2 FQNEAQ (reference sequence). The CDR3, as DNA: TGTGCCAGCAGCGGGGGCAGAAACACCGGGGAGCTGTTTTTT. Protein sequence: CASSGGRNTGELFF.

The chain joins TRBV6-6 to TRBJ1-2; 7 nucleotides line up with TRBD1. The V gene's germline CDR1 is MNHNY and CDR2 SVGAGI (reference sequence). J lost 3 bases, V lost 5 bases, and 9 bases had no gene match. The CDR3 length is 15 residues. CDR3 amino acids: CASSRRGSRDYGYTF. CDR3 bases: TGTGCCAGCAGTCGCAGGGGGTCTCGAGACTATGGCTACACCTTC.

This chain's CDR3 is CATHAREGIGELFF. CDR3 nucleotide sequence: TGTGCCACACACGCCAGGGAAGGCATCGGGGAGCTGTTTTTT. J is TRBJ2-2 and V is TRBV19; a possible D gene is TRBD1 (5 bases). The CDR3 has 14 residues. Trimming took off 10 bases at V and 7 bases at J, with 19 bases between the two ends. CDR1 is LNHDA and CDR2 is SQIVND in the germline V gene (reference sequence).

The V gene is TRBV5-4, the J gene TRBJ2-3; perhaps TRBD1 as D (5 bases). Germline V CDR1 and CDR2: SGHNT, YYREEE (reference sequence). V was shortened by 4 bases and J by 0 bases, with 15 bases between the two germline ends. CDR3 length equals 16 residues. CDR3 amino acids: CASSTGRQTSTDTQYF. CDR3 nucleotide sequence: TGTGCCAGCAGCACGGGCCGACAGACTAGCACAGATACGCAGTATTTT.

The chain uses TRBV7-8 and TRBJ1-3; D gene uncertain. The CDR3 is made up of 14 amino acids. From germline, CDR1 is SGHVS and CDR2 FQNEAQ. Trimming removed 1 base from V and 1 base from J, with 5 bases in between. CDR3 in amino acids: CASSLDLSGNTIYF. As DNA, the CDR3 is TGTGCCAGCAGCTTAGACTTATCTGGAAACACCATATATTTT.

This chain uses TRBV6-6 with TRBJ2-2; D possibly corresponds to TRBD1 (5 bases). This CDR3 is built from 12 residues. V lost 6 bases, J lost 5 bases, and 7 bases lay in between. Germline loops: CDR1 MNHNY, CDR2 SVGAGI (reference sequence). The chain's CDR3 is CASRQVTGELFF. The CDR3 DNA reads as TGTGCCAGCAGACAGGTGACCGGGGAGCTGTTTTTT.

The genes are TRBV6-5 and TRBJ2-7, with a possible D match to TRBD1 (6 bases). V gave up 5 bases and J gave up 4 bases, with 15 bases separating them. The CDR3 contains 14 residues. The germline gives CDR1 MNHEY, CDR2 SVGAGI. The CDR3 region is CASSEGGHTYEQYF. In DNA form, the CDR3 reads TGTGCCAGCAGTGAAGGGGGACACACTTACGAGCAGTACTTC.

This clone was counted between two and nine times. The V call is TRBV4-2, the J call TRBJ1-1, with D possibly matching TRBD1 (5 bases). V was pared by 7 bases and J by 6 bases, with 18 bases between. Per the germline V gene, CDR1 is LGHNA and CDR2 is YNFKEQ. This CDR3 region has 14 residues. Here the CDR3 DNA reads TGTGCCAGCAACCCGCTGGGGGGGGGATCTGAAGCTTTCTTT. Its protein product is CASNPLGGGSEAFF.

The sample holds a few counts of this clone. The gene calls are TRBV18 and TRBJ1-3; no clear D gene. The CDR3 is 15 amino acids. Trimming cost V 2 bases and J 0 bases, with 8 bases left between them. Germline V gives CDR1 KGHSH, CDR2 LQKENI. Written as DNA, the CDR3 is TGTGCCAGCTCACCATCACCCGGCTCTGGAAACACCATATATTTT. This codes for CASSPSPGSGNTIYF.

The chain couples TRBV5-1 to TRBJ2-5; D might be TRBD1 (7 bases). Germline V gene data show CDR1 as SGHRS and CDR2 as YFSETQ. The CDR3 runs to 16 residues. V was pared by 1 base and J by 1 base, with 14 bases between. CDR3 loop: CASSLNGQGGQETQYF. CDR3 in DNA: TGCGCCAGCAGCTTGAACGGGCAGGGGGGCCAAGAGACCCAGTACTTC. The whole variable domain, remainder taken from reference TRBV5-1 and TRBJ2-5, is KAGVTQTPRYLIKTRGQQVTLSCSPISGHRSVSWYQQTPGQGLQFLFEYFSETQRNKGNFPGRFSGRQFSNSRSEMNVSTLELGDSALYLCASSLNGQGGQETQYFGPGTRLLVL.